This T cell receptor beta chain comes out of a study of CD8+CD57+ T cells in acquired aplastic anemia. About the study: Average DNA yield from sorted CD4+ and CD8+ cells was around 3.2 ug.

The V end was cut by 4 bases, the J end by 7 bases, with 5 bases between. Germline V gene sequence: CDR1 SGHRS, CDR2 YFSETQ. The CDR3 loop spans 10 amino acids. Notes on this clonotype: The antigen is undetermined.

It was genomic DNA that served as the template for profiling TCR beta VDJ and CDR3. TCRdb reprocessed the reads with MiXCR, giving one entry per CDR3 protein. Found here are around 200,000 distinct CDR3 sequences, about half of them singletons; the top ten hold 15% to 20%. Those patients picked for sequencing had displayed CD8+CD57+ cell expansion on flow cytometry. When blood sampling took place, the patients had received no therapy. Points from the study as a whole: Some 29 CD8+ CDR3 sequences were shared between patients and controls.

This chain joins TRBV5-1 and TRBJ1-2; D is undetermined. The sample consisted of sorted CD4+, CD8+, or CD8+CD57+ T cells (not recorded which) from PBMCs. This clonotype was obtained from a human donor with aplastic anemia. The CDR3 sequence is CASSEAGYTF. The DNA for the CDR3 is TGCGCCAGCAGCGAAGCTGGCTACACCTTC. Combining the CDR3 with reference TRBV5-1 and TRBJ1-2 gives the whole variable domain KAGVTQTPRYLIKTRGQQVTLSCSPISGHRSVSWYQQTPGQGLQFLFEYFSETQRNKGNFPGRFSGRQFSNSRSEMNVSTLELGDSALYLCASSEAGYTFGSGTRLTVV.